This TCR beta chain came from a study of blood T cell repertoires in COVID-19. Germline V gives CDR1 SEHNR, CDR2 FQNEAQ (reference sequence). The V end lost 1 base, the J end lost 4 bases, and 7 bases lay between the germline ends. The CDR3 consists of 14 residues. Generated by immunoSEQ multiplex PCR, the TCRdb table keeps only in-frame clones and is missing some. The profile covers around 180,000 clones, with more than 75% appearing a single time and less than 5.5% taken by the ten largest. Sequencing input: peripheral blood. This sequence originates from a human donor in a cohort sampled during active COVID-19. This chain joins TRBV7-9 and TRBJ2-2; D possibly corresponds to TRBD1 (5 bases). This chain's CDR3 is CASSLDGATGELFF. The CDR3 nucleotides are TGTGCCAGCAGCTTAGATGGGGCCACCGGGGAGCTGTTTTTT.